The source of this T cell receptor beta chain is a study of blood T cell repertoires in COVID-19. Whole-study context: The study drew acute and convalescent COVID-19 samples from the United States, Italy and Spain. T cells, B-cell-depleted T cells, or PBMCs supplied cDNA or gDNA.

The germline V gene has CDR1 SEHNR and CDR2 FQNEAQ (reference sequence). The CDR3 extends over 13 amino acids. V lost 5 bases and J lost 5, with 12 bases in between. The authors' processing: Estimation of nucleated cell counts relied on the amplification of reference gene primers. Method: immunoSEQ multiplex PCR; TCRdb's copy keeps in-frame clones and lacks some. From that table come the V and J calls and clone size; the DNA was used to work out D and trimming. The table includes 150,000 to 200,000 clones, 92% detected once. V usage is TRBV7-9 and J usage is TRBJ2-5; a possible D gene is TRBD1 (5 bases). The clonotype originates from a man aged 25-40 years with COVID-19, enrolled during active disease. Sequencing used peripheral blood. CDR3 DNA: TGTGCCAGCAGCCCTGGACATTTCGAGACCCAGTACTTC. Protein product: CASSPGHFETQYF.